A selection of T cell receptor beta chains follows, all from one sample in a study of radiotherapy plus CTLA-4 blockade in lung cancer. TCRdb's copy holds only in-frame clones and misses some; the assay was immunoSEQ multiplex PCR. Among 95,000 to 150,000 clones listed, approximately 90% were seen once. The source was peripheral blood, collected from a patient treated with radiotherapy plus ipilimumab. Source of these receptors: a human donor with non-small cell lung cancer that progressed on radiotherapy plus ipilimumab. CDR3s leave out the opening cysteine and the closing phenylalanine or tryptophan.

v_call cdr3_aa
TRBV2 ASSPGHPSSGNTIY
TRBV29-1 SGRFGTGNTEAF
TRBV6-1 ASSGIGTSGSWAYEQY
TRBV21-1 ASSKVEASGRGWETQY
TRBV5-1 ASARGSQETQY
TRBV9 ASSVGSSGSVDTQY
TRBV18 ASSPVTGGLDTQY
TRBV9 ASSAGQGFTDTQY
TRBV5-4 ASSPSFVAGAYEQY
TRBV28 ASSRRADPSRNQPQH
TRBV5-1 ASKNPTDYGYT
TRBV30 AWGTGGTDTQY
TRBV7-3 ASSLNPGWGSSLIGYT
TRBV6-1 ASSEAAVPYGYT
TRBV7-3 ASSLAPGTGELF